A selection of T cell receptor beta chains follows, all from one sample in a study of T cells in Graves' hyperthyroidism and ophthalmopathy. One entry per CDR3 protein results from TCRdb running MiXCR on the multiplex PCR reads. The sample contains hundreds of thousands of distinct CDR3 sequences, roughly 46% of which appear only once. Sequencing used peripheral blood or thyroid tissue (not recorded which). The receptor set was obtained from a woman aged 18-29 years with Graves' hyperthyroidism. Both conserved end residues are part of each CDR3. The D gene is left open where the match is weak. Clone size is given for some rows only: seen once, a few or many times, or a class if the clone is expanded.

D	size	V	J	DNA	CDR3
TRBD2	-	TRBV2	TRBJ2-7	TGTGCCAGCTGTACTAGCGGGGAGTACGAGCAGTACTTC	CASCTSGEYEQYF
TRBD1	-	TRBV2	TRBJ2-5	TGTGCCAGCAGCCAAGATCGGGACAGGGGCCGAGAGACCCAGTACTTC	CASSQDRDRGRETQYF
-	many	TRBV2	TRBJ2-5	TGTGCCAGCAGTGAGGGACTGCTCCAAGAGACCCAGTACTTC	CASSEGLLQETQYF
-	few	TRBV9	TRBJ2-7	TGTGCCAGCAGCTCCCCAGGGTTGGGCGAGCAGTACTTC	CASSSPGLGEQYF
TRBD1	-	TRBV15	TRBJ1-2	TGTGCCACCAGCAGGAGACAGGGCCTCTATGGCTACACCTTC	CATSRRQGLYGYTF
TRBD1	-	TRBV29-1	TRBJ1-5	TGCAGCACCCTGGACAGGGGTAGCAATCAGCCCCAGCATTTT	CSTLDRGSNQPQHF
TRBD2	few	TRBV7-7	TRBJ2-5	TGTGCCAGCAGCCCGGGGACTAGCGGGAGATACCAAGAGACCCAGTACTTC	CASSPGTSGRYQETQYF
TRBD1	many	TRBV7-9	TRBJ2-5	TGTGCCAGCAGCCTCGACAGGGTAGTTGCCGAGACCCAGTACTTC	CASSLDRVVAETQYF
-	-	TRBV11-3	TRBJ2-2	TGTGCCAGCAGCGGCGGGACGACATACACCGGGGAGCTGTTTTTT	CASSGGTTYTGELFF
-	many	TRBV29-1	TRBJ2-7	TGCAGCGTTGCCCCCGAAGACTCCTACGAGCAGTACTTC	CSVAPEDSYEQYF
-	-	TRBV20-1	TRBJ2-7	TGCAGTGCTAGAGGTCGGGCAGGGTCCTACGAGCAGTACTTC	CSARGRAGSYEQYF
TRBD1	-	TRBV29-1	TRBJ2-7	TGCAGCGTGGACGTGATACAGGGGGCCACCTACGAGCAGTACTTC	CSVDVIQGATYEQYF
-	-	TRBV2	TRBJ2-5	TGTCCCATTGATGAGACCCAGTACTTC	CPIDETQYF
-	few	TRBV2	TRBJ1-6	TGTGCCAGCAGTTGGGGGGGCGATTCACCCCTCCACTTT	CASSWGGDSPLHF
-	many	TRBV29-1	TRBJ1-1	TGCAGCGTTTGGATGGACATAGAAGCTTTCTTT	CSVWMDIEAFF
TRBD1	once	TRBV25-1	TRBJ2-7	TGTGCCAGCAGTGAATTCGGGACAGAAGCAACCTACGAGCAGTACTTC	CASSEFGTEATYEQYF
TRBD1	-	TRBV25-1	TRBJ1-1	TGTGCCAGCAGGGACAGGGGGTCTGAAGCTTTCTTT	CASRDRGSEAFF
TRBD2	-	TRBV10-3	TRBJ2-7	TGTGCCATCAGTGCCCTAGCGGCAGCGTATGGTGAGCAGTACTTC	CAISALAAAYGEQYF
-	many	TRBV7-9	TRBJ2-2	TGTGCCAGCAGCTTAGTAGGTAACACCGGGGAGCTGTTTTTT	CASSLVGNTGELFF
-	many	TRBV24-1	TRBJ2-5	TGTGCCACCAGTGATTCGGGAGCAGGGCGACGAAGCCGGGAGACCCAGTACTTC	CATSDSGAGRRSRETQYF
-	-	TRBV7-2	TRBJ2-3	TGTGCCAGTAGGGCCTTTGAATCGTCACTGCAGTATTTT	CASRAFESSLQYF
-	many	TRBV24-1	TRBJ1-1	TGTGCCACCAGTGACTCGGGGGTGAACACTGAAGCTTTCTTT	CATSDSGVNTEAFF
-	few	TRBV29-1	TRBJ2-2	TGCAGCGTAGCCGGGAAGGTGGACACCGGGGAGCTGTTTTTT	CSVAGKVDTGELFF
-	-	TRBV5-1	TRBJ1-5	TGTGCCAGCAGTTTCGGCATTCGAAATCAGCCCCAGCATTTT	CASSFGIRNQPQHF
-	few	TRBV19	TRBJ1-6	TGTGCCAGTAGGACGGTGGGGGGTACGGGACCCCTCCACTTT	CASRTVGGTGPLHF
TRBD1	-	TRBV19	TRBJ1-1	TGTGCCAGTAGTCCTAACGTGGGGACAGCTGCTTTCTTT	CASSPNVGTAAFF
TRBD1	-	TRBV6-5	TRBJ1-6	TGTGCCAGCAGTTACCGGGGACAGGGAACGCATTCACCCCTCCACTTT	CASSYRGQGTHSPLHF
TRBD1	-	TRBV7-6	TRBJ1-2	TGTGCCAGCAGCCGACCGGGACAGGGGGCGCGTGGCTACACCTTC	CASSRPGQGARGYTF
-	once	TRBV2	TRBJ1-4	TGTGCCAGCGGTTTGGCAGGGGCGGGTTTGACTAATGAAAAACTGTTTTTT	CASGLAGAGLTNEKLFF
-	few	TRBV10-3	TRBJ1-1	TGTGCCAGCTTGGACTATGAGGGCACTGAAGCTTTCTTT	CASLDYEGTEAFF
-	-	TRBV7-2	TRBJ1-2	TGCGCCAGCAGCCAAGGGATAACTACCATGCTAGCAGATACCTTC	CASSQGITTMLADTF
-	many	TRBV14	TRBJ1-6	TGTGCCAGCAGCCAAGATCGGCAGAGGAATTCACCCCTCCACTTT	CASSQDRQRNSPLHF
-	-	TRBV29-1	TRBJ1-6	TGCAGCGTTTTCCCGGGGGTGGGAGTCCTCCACTTT	CSVFPGVGVLHF
TRBD2	-	TRBV7-2	TRBJ2-5	TGTGCCAGCAGCTTAGAGGGACTAGCGGGCCGGGAGACCCAGTACTTC	CASSLEGLAGRETQYF
TRBD2	-	TRBV2	TRBJ2-7	TGTGCCAGCAGCGGGAGGCGGGTAAGCTCCTACGAGCAGTACTTC	CASSGRRVSSYEQYF
-	-	TRBV7-9	TRBJ2-7	TGTGCCAGCAGCATCGGAAACGGGGAGACCTACGAGCAGTACTTC	CASSIGNGETYEQYF
-	few	TRBV2	TRBJ1-2	TGTGCCTCCACAGGGTCTGGACGTTATGGCTACACCTTC	CASTGSGRYGYTF
-	few	TRBV7-2	TRBJ1-3	TGTGCCAGCAGCCGGCGGGGGGGAAACACCATATATTTT	CASSRRGGNTIYF
-	-	TRBV5-1	TRBJ1-2	TGCGCCAGCAGCCAAGAGTCCAGGTTAGGCTATGGCTACACCTTC	CASSQESRLGYGYTF
-	once	TRBV2	TRBJ2-7	TGTGCCAGCAGTCTTCCGGACCTCACCGAGCAGTACTTC	CASSLPDLTEQYF
-	-	TRBV7-2	TRBJ2-2	TGTGCCAGCAGTTCCTCGGGGGGCTCCGGGGAGCTGTTTTTT	CASSSSGGSGELFF
TRBD1	-	TRBV29-1	TRBJ2-5	TGCAGCGTTGAGAGGGGGCCTGGGGAGACCCAGTGCTTC	CSVERGPGETQCF
-	-	TRBV27	TRBJ1-6	TGTGCCAGCAGTTTGGGTTATTATTCACCCCTCCACTTT	CASSLGYYSPLHF
-	many	TRBV15	TRBJ1-5	TGTGCCACCAGCAGCAGGGACGGCCAGCCCCAGCATTTT	CATSSRDGQPQHF
-	many	TRBV19	TRBJ1-2	TGTGCCAGTAGTATAGAAGGCGTACGGTATGGCTACACCTTC	CASSIEGVRYGYTF